These 25 T cell receptor beta chains share one sample of origin, sequenced in a study of blood T cell repertoires in COVID-19. The method was immunoSEQ multiplex PCR; TCRdb's version includes in-frame clones alone and lacks a portion of them. The table includes about 380,000 clones, 85% detected once. The specimen sequenced was peripheral blood. These receptors were obtained from a young woman with acute or convalescent COVID-19.

In this sample, this clone turned up once. V is TRBV5-1 and J is TRBJ1-1, with D possibly being TRBD1 (5 bases). Trimming stripped 1 base from V and 4 bases from J, with 14 bases between. Germline V lookup: CDR1 SGHRS, CDR2 YFSETQ. The CDR3 covers 15 residues. The CDR3 DNA is TGCGCCAGCAGCTTGCTACAGGCCAAGGCCACTGAAGCTTTCTTT. Amino acids: CASSLLQAKATEAFF. The full variable domain, its missing parts supplied by reference TRBV5-1 and TRBJ1-1, is KAGVTQTPRYLIKTRGQQVTLSCSPISGHRSVSWYQQTPGQGLQFLFEYFSETQRNKGNFPGRFSGRQFSNSRSEMNVSTLELGDSALYLCASSLLQAKATEAFFGQGTRLTVV.

J is TRBJ2-7 and V is TRBV14; 11 bases are a match to TRBD2. This CDR3 is 19 amino acids long. Trimming removed 0 bases from V and 6 bases from J; junction bases left unmatched: 16. Germline V gene data show CDR1 as SGHDN and CDR2 as FVKESK. In nucleotides, the CDR3 is TGTGCCAGCAGCCAAGATTGGAGACTAGCGGGACCTTCGGGCGGCGAGCAGTACTTC. This gives the protein CASSQDWRLAGPSGGEQYF.

This chain joins TRBV5-8 and TRBJ2-1, with unresolved D. Trimming cost V 1 base and J 6 bases, with 8 bases left between them. The CDR3 runs 13 residues. Germline V lookup: CDR1 SGHTS, CDR2 YDEGEE. The CDR3 nucleotides are TGTGCCAGCAGCTTGTATTTTCTCAATGAGCAGTTCTTC. Its protein is CASSLYFLNEQFF.

V is TRBV7-6 and J is TRBJ1-6; the D gene is possibly TRBD1 (6 bases). Germline V gene data show CDR1 as SGHVS and CDR2 as FNYEAQ. The CDR3 is 13 amino acids. Trimming removed 2 bases at V and 10 bases at J, with 9 bases between. DNA of the CDR3: TGTGCCAGCAGCTTACACAGGGACTCACCCCTCCACTTT. Protein product: CASSLHRDSPLHF.

The chain joins TRBV5-1 to TRBJ1-5; possibly TRBD1 for D (5 bases). Between the trimmed V and J ends, which lost 0 bases and 2 bases, there was a span of 12 bases. This CDR3 region has 16 residues. CDR1 SGHRS and CDR2 YFSETQ come from the germline V gene. DNA for the CDR3: TGCGCCAGCAGCTTGGAGGGTTGGGGCGGCAATCAGCCCCAGCATTTT. Translated: CASSLEGWGGNQPQHF.

This clone appeared a few times. Within the sample, other DNA sequences also encode this same CDR3. This chain uses TRBV5-1 with TRBJ2-5, with D possibly being TRBD1 (5 bases). Germline lookup yields CDR1 SGHRS and CDR2 YFSETQ. The V gene lost 0 bases and the J gene lost 5 bases, with 11 bases spanning the gap. The CDR3 totals 14 residues. The CDR3 DNA is TGCGCCAGCAGCTTGGTGGGGCCAGGGGAGACCCAGTACTTC. Its translation is CASSLVGPGETQYF.

The CDR3 bases are TGTGCCAGCAGCGCAAGGACAGATCCGAACACCGGGGAGCTGTTTTTT. Its translation is CASSARTDPNTGELFF. The V gene is TRBV9, the J gene TRBJ2-2, with D possibly being TRBD1 (6 bases). This CDR3 has 16 amino acids. V shed 3 bases and J shed 0 bases, with 12 bases lying between them. Per germline, CDR1 SGDLS and CDR2 YYNGEE. Filled out from reference TRBV9 and TRBJ2-2, the complete variable domain reads DSGVTQTPKHLITATGQRVTLRCSPRSGDLSVYWYQQSLDQGLQFLIQYYNGEERAKGNILERFSAQQFPDLHSELNLSSLELGDSALYFCASSARTDPNTGELFFGEGSRLTVL.

The chain has TRBV19 and TRBJ1-2; 7 bases fit TRBD1. The germline CDR1 and CDR2 sequences are LNHDA and SQIVND (reference sequence). The CDR3 runs 15 residues. The V and J ends lost 9 bases and 4 bases, in that order; junction bases with no gene match: 14. The CDR3 sequence is CASRDFPGQSYGYTF. The DNA for the CDR3 is TGTGCCAGCCGGGACTTCCCGGGACAGTCCTATGGCTACACCTTC. Filled out from reference TRBV19 and TRBJ1-2, the complete variable domain reads DGGITQSPKYLFRKEGQNVTLSCEQNLNHDAMYWYRQDPGQGLRLIYYSQIVNDFQKGDIAEGYSVSREKKESFPLTVTSAQKNPTAFYLCASRDFPGQSYGYTFGSGTRLTVV.

V is TRBV7-8 and J is TRBJ2-2, with D tentatively TRBD1 (6 bases). Germline CDR1 reads SGHVS; CDR2 reads FQNEAQ. The V gene lost 5 bases and the J gene lost 5 bases, with 9 bases spanning the gap. This CDR3 spans 13 amino acids. The CDR3 sequence: CASSPQGTGELFF. The DNA for the CDR3 is TGTGCCAGCAGCCCTCAGGGGACCGGGGAGCTGTTTTTT.

The chain links TRBV19 to TRBJ1-5; the match to TRBD1 covers 7 bases. V lost 7 bases, J lost 0 bases, and 6 bases stayed unmatched. Germline CDR1 and CDR2: LNHDA and SQIVND (reference sequence). The CDR3 contains 15 residues. This chain's CDR3 is CASKTQGDSNQPQHF. The CDR3 nucleotides read TGTGCCAGTAAGACCCAGGGGGATAGCAATCAGCCCCAGCATTTT.

This chain joins TRBV6-1 and TRBJ2-7; D may be TRBD1 (5 bases). The CDR3 has 14 residues. V lost 1 base to trimming and J lost 3 bases, with 10 bases between them. Germline CDR1 and CDR2: MNHNS and SASEGT. CDR3 nucleotide sequence: TGTGCCAGCAGTGAAGACGGACACCTCTACGAGCAGTACTTC. Translating it yields CASSEDGHLYEQYF.

The V and J genes are TRBV29-1 and TRBJ1-2; D ambiguous. The CDR3 loop spans 11 amino acids. The germline V gene encodes CDR1 SQVTM and CDR2 ANQGSEA. Trimming left V 7 bases short and J 3 bases short, with 9 bases between. CDR3 bases: TGCAGCGGCCGGGTCCACTATGGCTACACCTTC. Its protein product is CSGRVHYGYTF.

CDR3: CASSQGITPLAPYNEQFF. DNA of the CDR3: TGTGCCAGCAGCCAAGGCATCACCCCTTTAGCGCCGTACAATGAGCAGTTCTTC. The chain employs TRBV3-1 (or the pseudogene TRBV3-2) and TRBJ2-1; D is possibly TRBD2 (5 bases). The CDR3 extends over 18 amino acids. Germline-derived CDR1 and CDR2 are LGHDT and YNNKEL (reference sequence). V gave up 1 base and J gave up 4 bases, with 20 bases separating them.

The chain has TRBV7-9 and TRBJ1-4; tentative D call: TRBD1 (6 bases). Trimming shortened V by 1 base and J by 5 bases, and 17 bases separated the two germline ends. The CDR3 has 17 amino acids. Germline CDR1 SEHNR, CDR2 FQNEAQ (reference sequence). The CDR3 DNA is TGTGCCAGCAGCTTAGATAAACAGGGCAGAGGGAATGAAAAACTGTTTTTT. Encoded protein: CASSLDKQGRGNEKLFF.

This chain joins TRBV7-9 and TRBJ1-1; D is uncertain. CDR1 is SEHNR, CDR2 FQNEAQ, per germline (reference sequence). V shed 5 bases and J shed 1 base, with 11 bases lying between them. The CDR3 sequence is 14 residues long. In DNA form, the CDR3 reads TGTGCCAGCAGCCTATCTACAGAGAACACTGAAGCTTTCTTT. It encodes CASSLSTENTEAFF.

This chain links TRBV6-5 with TRBJ2-6; tentative D call: TRBD2 (5 bases). The CDR3 runs 15 residues. V lost 4 bases to trimming and J lost 1 base, with 8 bases between them. Germline CDR1 reads MNHEY; CDR2 reads SVGAGI. The CDR3 here is CASSSGVSGANVLTF. The CDR3 DNA follows: TGTGCCAGCAGTTCCGGGGTTTCTGGGGCCAACGTCCTGACTTTC.

This clone was counted once. The chain combines TRBV10-2 with TRBJ1-1; no clear D gene. Per the germline V gene, CDR1 is WSHSY and CDR2 is SAAADI. V lost 2 bases and J lost 3, with 7 bases in between. The CDR3 covers 13 residues. The CDR3 coding sequence is TGCGCCAGCAGTGAGGTGTGGCACACTGAAGCTTTCTTT. Its translation is CASSEVWHTEAFF.

The chain recombines TRBV19 with TRBJ2-7, with TRBD1 identical over 9 bases. Trimming removed 0 bases from V and 3 bases from J; junction bases left unmatched: 3. The CDR3 runs to 15 residues. Germline loops: CDR1 LNHDA, CDR2 SQIVND (reference sequence). The DNA for the CDR3 is TGTGCCAGTAGTATAGAGGGACAGGGAGGCTACGAGCAGTACTTC. Protein product: CASSIEGQGGYEQYF.

The chain uses TRBV7-9 and TRBJ1-3; perhaps TRBD1 as D (5 bases). V lost 2 bases and J lost 2, with 13 bases in between. Germline CDR1 is SEHNR and CDR2 is FQNEAQ (reference sequence). The CDR3 is 16 amino acids. The chain's CDR3 is CASSLIQGNPGNTIYF. The CDR3 DNA is TGTGCCAGCAGCTTAATCCAGGGTAATCCTGGAAACACCATATATTTT.

J is TRBJ2-7 and V is TRBV27, with D perhaps TRBD2 (6 bases). Germline loops: CDR1 MNHEY, CDR2 SMNVEV (reference sequence). The V gene lost 2 bases and the J gene lost 5 bases, with 19 bases spanning the gap. The CDR3 has 16 residues. For the CDR3, the DNA is TGTGCCAGCAGTTTAGTTTACGGGGGAAGGGACCACGAGCAGTACTTC. Its translation: CASSLVYGGRDHEQYF.

The chain has TRBV9 and TRBJ2-7; 10 nucleotides line up with TRBD1. The V gene's germline CDR1 is SGDLS and CDR2 YYNGEE. Trimming took 2 bases from V and 1 from J; bases not matched to a gene: 6. The CDR3 loop spans 16 amino acids. This CDR3 reads CASSVGGQGPSYEQYF. Written as DNA, the CDR3 is TGTGCCAGCAGCGTCGGGGGACAGGGGCCATCCTACGAGCAGTACTTC.

This chain connects TRBV9 to TRBJ2-3; 8 nucleotides agree with TRBD2. Germline loops: CDR1 SGDLS, CDR2 YYNGEE. Germline trimming cut 4 bases from V and 5 bases from J; bases unmatched to any gene: 9. The CDR3 extends over 15 amino acids. CDR3 protein: CASSPGSGGLDTQYF. In nucleotides, the CDR3 is TGTGCCAGCAGCCCTGGGTCGGGGGGGTTAGATACGCAGTATTTT.

V usage is TRBV2 and J usage is TRBJ2-2, with D hard to call. Germline assignment: CDR1 SNHLY and CDR2 FYNNEI. The CDR3 length is 16 residues. V lost 4 bases to trimming and J lost 0 bases, with 12 bases between them. Written as DNA, the CDR3 is TGTGCCAGCAGTGGATACAGCCTAACGAACACCGGGGAGCTGTTTTTT. Translating it yields CASSGYSLTNTGELFF.

The chain links TRBV5-3 to TRBJ2-1; possible D gene TRBD1, 5 bases. TRBV5-3 is an open reading frame whose function is uncertain. The germline V and J ends were trimmed by 6 bases and 15 bases, with 16 bases remaining between them. The CDR3 covers 11 residues. In nucleotides, the CDR3 is TGTGCCAGAACCCTTGAGGTCCAGGGGTTCTTC. Translated, it gives CARTLEVQGFF.

V usage is TRBV5-6 and J usage is TRBJ1-1; maybe TRBD1 (6 bases). The V end lost 0 bases, the J end lost 1 base, and 10 bases lay between the germline ends. CDR3 length: 15 amino acids. Germline lookup yields CDR1 SGHDT and CDR2 YYEEEE. The CDR3, as DNA: TGTGCCAGCAGCTTGGGAGGCAGGGGGAACACTGAAGCTTTCTTT. Protein product: CASSLGGRGNTEAFF.